These T cell receptor beta chains were read from a single sample in a study of T-cell reconstitution after alpha-beta-depleted transplantation in children. TCRdb processed the PCR reads anew with MiXCR; each CDR3 protein has one entry. The repertoire has almost 500,000 distinct CDR3 sequences, approximately 13% of them found once; the top ten carry around 5.8%. The material was PBMCs from the stem cell graft donor, obtained from the stem cell graft. Source of these receptors: a human donor who donated a stem cell graft to a child with combined immunodeficiency. Each CDR3 is given with its conserved first and last residue. The order of the fields is CDR3 length, clone size, J gene, V gene, D gene, CDR3 DNA, CDR3 protein. D genes are given only for firm matches. Rows give clone size only sometimes, using once, few, many, or a class for an expanded clone.

length: 14; size: many; J: TRBJ1-5; V: TRBV2; D: -; DNA: TGTGCCAGCAGCCACGGACAGAGGAATCAGCCCCAGCATTTT; CDR3: CASSHGQRNQPQHF
length: 14; size: many; J: TRBJ2-2; V: TRBV24-1; D: -; DNA: TGTGCCACCAGACAGGGATGGAACACCGGGGAGCTGTTTTTT; CDR3: CATRQGWNTGELFF
length: 17; size: few; J: TRBJ1-6; V: TRBV6-5; D: -; DNA: TGTGCCAGCAGTTACGCCCCGTCGGGGTCGGGGAATTCACCCCTCCACTTT; CDR3: CASSYAPSGSGNSPLHF
length: 17; size: -; J: TRBJ2-5; V: TRBV7-9; D: -; DNA: TGTGCCAGCAGCCAATGGTGGAAGGGGGGTAGCCAAGAGACCCAGTACTTC; CDR3: CASSQWWKGGSQETQYF
length: 13; size: many; J: TRBJ2-1; V: TRBV29-1; D: TRBD2; DNA: TGCAGCGTTAGGACTAGCGGGATGAATGAGCAGTTCTTC; CDR3: CSVRTSGMNEQFF
length: 14; size: few; J: TRBJ1-2; V: TRBV9; D: TRBD1; DNA: TGTGCCAGCAGCCAATCCGGGACAGGGGATGGCTACACCTTC; CDR3: CASSQSGTGDGYTF
length: 15; size: -; J: TRBJ2-3; V: TRBV6-5; D: -; DNA: TGTGCCAGCAGACCCTCCCCCTTGGGCACAGATACGCAGTATTTT; CDR3: CASRPSPLGTDTQYF
length: 15; size: -; J: TRBJ2-2; V: TRBV7-3; D: TRBD2; DNA: TGTGCCAGCAGACCGGGGGGGGCTGGAGCCGGGGAGCTGTTTTTT; CDR3: CASRPGGAGAGELFF
length: 17; size: few; J: TRBJ2-5; V: TRBV18; D: -; DNA: TGTGCCAGCTCACCAAGTCTAGGGAGGAGTCTACAAGAGACCCAGTACTTC; CDR3: CASSPSLGRSLQETQYF
length: 13; size: few; J: TRBJ2-7; V: TRBV4-3; D: -; DNA: TGCGCCAGCAGCCAAGAAACCAGGCGCGAGCAGTACTTC; CDR3: CASSQETRREQYF
length: 16; size: few; J: TRBJ2-3; V: TRBV28; D: TRBD1; DNA: TGTGCCAGCTCAGAAGTGGGGACAGGCGTCACAGATACGCAGTATTTT; CDR3: CASSEVGTGVTDTQYF
length: 16; size: -; J: TRBJ2-3; V: TRBV10-3; D: TRBD2; DNA: TGTGCCACCGACGCCGGGACTAGCGGAGGCACAGATACGCAGTATTTT; CDR3: CATDAGTSGGTDTQYF
length: 11; size: -; J: TRBJ2-7; V: TRBV7-9; D: -; DNA: TGTGCCAGCAGCGTTATGGACGAGCAGTACTTC; CDR3: CASSVMDEQYF
length: 15; size: few; J: TRBJ2-7; V: TRBV27; D: TRBD2; DNA: TGTGCCAGCAGTTCCAGCGGGGGGGGGCACTACGAGCAGTACTTC; CDR3: CASSSSGGGHYEQYF
length: 19; size: few; J: TRBJ2-1; V: TRBV5-1; D: -; DNA: TGCGCCAGCAGCTTGGTGGGGGGCTCCCTAGAAAAACTTAACAATGAGCAGTTCTTC; CDR3: CASSLVGGSLEKLNNEQFF
length: 14; size: many; J: TRBJ2-5; V: TRBV27; D: -; DNA: TGTGCCAGCAGCCCCCGGGACCCACAAGAGACCCAGTACTTC; CDR3: CASSPRDPQETQYF
length: 12; size: many; J: TRBJ1-1; V: TRBV12-3/TRBV12-4; D: -; DNA: TGTGCCAGCAGTCGACGGGGGACTGAAGCTTTCTTT; CDR3: CASSRRGTEAFF
length: 15; size: many; J: TRBJ2-7; V: TRBV5-1; D: -; DNA: TGCGCCAGCAGCTTGGGGGCAGGGATCTCCTACGAGCAGTACTTC; CDR3: CASSLGAGISYEQYF
length: 16; size: few; J: TRBJ2-7; V: TRBV3-1; D: -; DNA: TGTGCCAGCAGCCAAGAGGGGAGGACCGCAGCCTACGAGCAGTACTTC; CDR3: CASSQEGRTAAYEQYF
length: 15; size: many; J: TRBJ1-4; V: TRBV20-1; D: -; DNA: TGCAGTGCTAGGGGGGCCCTTGATGCTTCCGAAAAACTGTTTTTT; CDR3: CSARGALDASEKLFF
length: 14; size: many; J: TRBJ1-2; V: TRBV30; D: -; DNA: TGTGCCTGGAGTTGGTCAGGGGTAGTTAGTGGCTACACCTTC; CDR3: CAWSWSGVVSGYTF
length: 18; size: -; J: TRBJ2-1; V: TRBV6-5; D: TRBD2; DNA: TGTGCCAGCAGTTACCCCCGCCTTGGAGTAGCGGGGATGGCTGAGCAGTTCTTC; CDR3: CASSYPRLGVAGMAEQFF
length: 16; size: -; J: TRBJ1-4; V: TRBV15; D: -; DNA: TGTGCCACCAGCAGGGGAGGGGTCCGCACTAATGAAAAACTGTTTTTT; CDR3: CATSRGGVRTNEKLFF
length: 14; size: many; J: TRBJ2-3; V: TRBV27; D: TRBD2; DNA: TGTGCCAGCAGCCCGAGAGCGGGGGGCGATACGCAGTATTTT; CDR3: CASSPRAGGDTQYF
length: 12; size: -; J: TRBJ2-4; V: TRBV20-1; D: -; DNA: TGCAGTGCTAGTACAGGGCGGAACATTCAGTACTTC; CDR3: CSASTGRNIQYF
length: 14; size: many; J: TRBJ2-1; V: TRBV7-2; D: -; DNA: TGTGCCAGCAGCTTTTCGTCAACGGAGAATGAGCAGTTCTTC; CDR3: CASSFSSTENEQFF
length: 18; size: -; J: TRBJ2-7; V: TRBV11-1; D: -; DNA: TGTGCCAGCAGCTTAGCGAGGAGTGGCGGGACACAATCCTACGAGCAGTACTTC; CDR3: CASSLARSGGTQSYEQYF
length: 16; size: -; J: TRBJ2-1; V: TRBV4-2; D: TRBD2; DNA: TGTGCCAGCAGCCTCACAGCTAGCGGTTGGGTCAATGAGCAGTTCTTC; CDR3: CASSLTASGWVNEQFF
length: 13; size: few; J: TRBJ2-2; V: TRBV29-1; D: -; DNA: TGCAGCGTTGTCGGGCAGAGCACCGGGGAGCTGTTTTTT; CDR3: CSVVGQSTGELFF
length: 17; size: -; J: TRBJ2-3; V: TRBV5-6; D: -; DNA: TGTGCCAGCAGCTTGCTCCGGAGGGCGAGAGGCACAGATACGCAGTATTTT; CDR3: CASSLLRRARGTDTQYF
length: 16; size: -; J: TRBJ2-7; V: TRBV10-3; D: TRBD1; DNA: TGTGCCATCAGTGAGACCAGGACAGGGAGCTCCTACGAGCAGTACTTC; CDR3: CAISETRTGSSYEQYF
length: 14; size: -; J: TRBJ2-7; V: TRBV11-3; D: -; DNA: TGTGCCAGCAGCCGGGGACATCTCTCCTACGAGCAGTACTTC; CDR3: CASSRGHLSYEQYF
length: 14; size: many; J: TRBJ2-5; V: TRBV5-1; D: -; DNA: TGCGCCAGCAGCTTGGGAGATATCCAAGAGACCCAGTACTTC; CDR3: CASSLGDIQETQYF
length: 16; size: many; J: TRBJ2-7; V: TRBV12-3/TRBV12-4; D: -; DNA: TGTGCCAGCAGTCCCTCCGGGACATTAAGCTCCTACGAGCAGTACTTC; CDR3: CASSPSGTLSSYEQYF
length: 16; size: few; J: TRBJ2-7; V: TRBV6-2/TRBV6-3; D: TRBD1; DNA: TGTGCCAGCAGTTTTTTGGGACAGGGGATTTTCTACGAGCAGTACTTC; CDR3: CASSFLGQGIFYEQYF
length: 16; size: -; J: TRBJ1-5; V: TRBV6-2/TRBV6-3; D: -; DNA: TGTGCCAGCAGTTACGGTTGGAGGGGGGGCAATCAGCCCCAGCATTTT; CDR3: CASSYGWRGGNQPQHF
length: 16; size: many; J: TRBJ1-5; V: TRBV4-2; D: -; DNA: TGTGCCAGCCATGGGGTCCAGGCCCTTAGCAATCAGCCCCAGCATTTT; CDR3: CASHGVQALSNQPQHF
length: 16; size: -; J: TRBJ2-1; V: TRBV11-3; D: TRBD2; DNA: TGTGCCAGCAGCCCTGAGACTAGCGGGAGGGCCGATGAGCAGTTCTTC; CDR3: CASSPETSGRADEQFF
length: 14; size: few; J: TRBJ2-5; V: TRBV7-8; D: -; DNA: TGTGCCAGCAGCTACTTGGACGGGGAAGAGACCCAGTACTTC; CDR3: CASSYLDGEETQYF
length: 14; size: -; J: TRBJ1-5; V: TRBV27; D: -; DNA: TGTGCCAGCAGTTTTCAGGGTTGGAATCAGCCCCAGCATTTT; CDR3: CASSFQGWNQPQHF
length: 13; size: -; J: TRBJ1-2; V: TRBV29-1; D: -; DNA: TGCAGCGTTGCGAGTGTTGGGGGCATCGGCTACACCTTC; CDR3: CSVASVGGIGYTF
length: 16; size: few; J: TRBJ2-5; V: TRBV6-4; D: -; DNA: TGTGCCAGCAGCCGAAGCGGCGGAGGGGGTCAAGAGACCCAGTACTTC; CDR3: CASSRSGGGGQETQYF
length: 14; size: -; J: TRBJ2-1; V: TRBV11-2; D: TRBD1; DNA: TGTGCCAGCACCCCTGGGACAGGTTTGAATGAGCAGTTCTTC; CDR3: CASTPGTGLNEQFF
length: 14; size: many; J: TRBJ2-7; V: TRBV12-3/TRBV12-4; D: TRBD2; DNA: TGTGCCAGCAGGCTCCTAGCGGGGTCCTACGAGCAGTACTTC; CDR3: CASRLLAGSYEQYF
length: 16; size: -; J: TRBJ2-6; V: TRBV25-1; D: -; DNA: TGTGCCAGCAGTGAGGCCCAGGGCTCTGGGGCCAACGTCCTGACTTTC; CDR3: CASSEAQGSGANVLTF
length: 14; size: many; J: TRBJ2-1; V: TRBV2; D: TRBD1; DNA: TGTGCCTCGCGGAGTGGGGACAGGGGGAATGAGCAGTTCTTC; CDR3: CASRSGDRGNEQFF
length: 21; size: -; J: TRBJ1-5; V: TRBV20-1; D: -; DNA: TGCAGTGCTAGAGATCTGTTTGATGAGGCCAAGGCTGTCTTCCTTAATCAGCCCCAGCATTTT; CDR3: CSARDLFDEAKAVFLNQPQHF
length: 15; size: few; J: TRBJ2-3; V: TRBV24-1; D: -; DNA: TGTGCCACCAGTGATTATGCCGGGAGCACAGATACGCAGTATTTT; CDR3: CATSDYAGSTDTQYF
length: 14; size: -; J: TRBJ2-7; V: TRBV4-1; D: -; DNA: TGCGCCAGCAGCCACACAGGGAGCTCCTACGAGCAGTACTTC; CDR3: CASSHTGSSYEQYF
length: 14; size: -; J: TRBJ2-5; V: TRBV11-2; D: -; DNA: TGTGCCAGCAGCGAGGGACCGGGTGGAGAGACCCAGTACTTC; CDR3: CASSEGPGGETQYF
length: 14; size: -; J: TRBJ1-4; V: TRBV5-1; D: TRBD1; DNA: TGCGCCAGCACCCCGGGAGGGGGACAGGAAAAACTGTTTTTT; CDR3: CASTPGGGQEKLFF
length: 14; size: -; J: TRBJ2-1; V: TRBV19; D: -; DNA: TGTGCCAGTAGTAGAGTTCCCTCCTACAATGAGCAGTTCTTC; CDR3: CASSRVPSYNEQFF
length: 14; size: many; J: TRBJ2-7; V: TRBV25-1; D: -; DNA: TGTGCCAGCAGTGAACAACAGGGTCCCTACGAGCAGTACTTC; CDR3: CASSEQQGPYEQYF
length: 16; size: -; J: TRBJ1-2; V: TRBV20-1; D: -; DNA: TGCAGTGCTAGAGTCCGGACAGAGCACCAATACTATGGCTACACCTTC; CDR3: CSARVRTEHQYYGYTF
length: 14; size: -; J: TRBJ1-2; V: TRBV4-2; D: -; DNA: TGTGCCAGCAGCGACCCGGGGGGAAACTATGGCTACACCTTC; CDR3: CASSDPGGNYGYTF